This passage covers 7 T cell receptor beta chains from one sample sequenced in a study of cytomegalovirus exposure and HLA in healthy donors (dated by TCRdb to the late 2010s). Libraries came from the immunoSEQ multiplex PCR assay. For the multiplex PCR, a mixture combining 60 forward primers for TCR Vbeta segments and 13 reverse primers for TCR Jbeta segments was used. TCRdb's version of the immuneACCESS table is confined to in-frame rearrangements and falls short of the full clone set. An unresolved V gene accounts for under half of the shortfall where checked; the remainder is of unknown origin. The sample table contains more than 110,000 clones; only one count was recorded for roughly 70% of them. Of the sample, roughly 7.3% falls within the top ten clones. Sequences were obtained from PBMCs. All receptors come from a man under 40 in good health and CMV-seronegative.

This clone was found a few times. DNA of the CDR3: TGCGCCAGCAGCTTCCTTGTAGGAGCCGGGGAGCTGTTTTTT. Its protein is CASSFLVGAGELFF. The rearrangement uses TRBV5-1 and TRBJ2-2; no clear D gene. The CDR3 loop spans 14 amino acids. Per germline, CDR1 SGHRS and CDR2 YFSETQ. Trimming stripped 2 bases from V and 6 bases from J, with 11 bases between. The full variable domain, completed using reference TRBV5-1 and TRBJ2-2, is KAGVTQTPRYLIKTRGQQVTLSCSPISGHRSVSWYQQTPGQGLQFLFEYFSETQRNKGNFPGRFSGRQFSNSRSEMNVSTLELGDSALYLCASSFLVGAGELFFGEGSRLTVL.

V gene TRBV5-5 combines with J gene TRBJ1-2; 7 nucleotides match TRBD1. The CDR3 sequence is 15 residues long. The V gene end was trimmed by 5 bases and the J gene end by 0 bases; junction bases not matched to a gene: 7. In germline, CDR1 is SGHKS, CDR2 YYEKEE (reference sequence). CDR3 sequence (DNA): TGTGCCAGCAGTTTTGCCGGGACAGCTAACTATGGCTACACCTTC. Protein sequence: CASSFAGTANYGYTF.

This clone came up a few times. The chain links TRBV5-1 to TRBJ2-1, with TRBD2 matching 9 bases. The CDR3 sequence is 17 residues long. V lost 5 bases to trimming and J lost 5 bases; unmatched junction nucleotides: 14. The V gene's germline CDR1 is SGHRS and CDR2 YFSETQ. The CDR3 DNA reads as TGCGCCAGCAGTTTCCGACCTAGCGGGATCTTGGACAATGAGCAGTTCTTC. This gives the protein CASSFRPSGILDNEQFF. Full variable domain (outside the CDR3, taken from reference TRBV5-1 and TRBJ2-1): KAGVTQTPRYLIKTRGQQVTLSCSPISGHRSVSWYQQTPGQGLQFLFEYFSETQRNKGNFPGRFSGRQFSNSRSEMNVSTLELGDSALYLCASSFRPSGILDNEQFFGPGTRLTVL.

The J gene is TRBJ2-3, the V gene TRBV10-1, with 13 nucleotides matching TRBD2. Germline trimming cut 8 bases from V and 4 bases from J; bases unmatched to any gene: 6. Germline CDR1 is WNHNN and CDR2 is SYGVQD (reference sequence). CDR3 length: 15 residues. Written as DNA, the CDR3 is TGCGCCAGCTCGGGGACTAGCGGGAACCCAGATACGCAGTATTTT. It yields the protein CASSGTSGNPDTQYF.

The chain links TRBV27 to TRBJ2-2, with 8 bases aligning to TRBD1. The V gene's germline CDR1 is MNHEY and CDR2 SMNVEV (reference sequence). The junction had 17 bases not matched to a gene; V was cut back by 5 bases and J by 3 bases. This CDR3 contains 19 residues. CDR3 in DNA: TGTGCCAGCAGTCCTCTTATTTCAGGGGGCAAGTGGCACACCGGGGAGCTGTTTTTT. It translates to CASSPLISGGKWHTGELFF.

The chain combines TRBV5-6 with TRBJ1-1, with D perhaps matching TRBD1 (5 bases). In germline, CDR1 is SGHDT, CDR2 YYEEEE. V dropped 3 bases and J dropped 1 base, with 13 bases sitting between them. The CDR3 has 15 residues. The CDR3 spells CASSWGSLGNTEAFF. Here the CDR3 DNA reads TGTGCCAGCAGCTGGGGCTCCCTGGGGAACACTGAAGCTTTCTTT.

The CDR3 reads CASSSPRGQFTDTQYF. The CDR3 DNA reads as TGCGCCAGCAGCTCCCCCAGGGGGCAGTTCACAGATACGCAGTATTTT. This sequence joins TRBV5-1 and TRBJ2-3; TRBD1 matches at 8 bases. The CDR3 loop spans 16 amino acids. With 3 bases clipped from V and 2 bases from J, the junction kept 8 bases outside the gene matches. Germline values: CDR1 SGHRS, CDR2 YFSETQ.